These 10 T cell receptor beta chains originate from one sample sequenced in a study of cytomegalovirus exposure and HLA in healthy donors. Sequencing was performed with immunoSEQ multiplex PCR; in TCRdb, only in-frame clones are kept and a portion is missing. The data show approximately 180,000 clones, around 86% seen once. Input material: PBMCs. The receptors were sampled from a woman in her late teens or twenties in good health and CMV-seronegative.

V usage is TRBV18 and J usage is TRBJ1-1; D is unresolved. Per the germline V gene, CDR1 is KGHSH and CDR2 is LQKENI. The CDR3 has 13 residues. V was trimmed by 2 bases and J by 4 bases, leaving 8 bases between them. CDR3 region: CASSPTGSTEAFF. For the CDR3, the DNA is TGTGCCAGCTCACCAACCGGGAGCACTGAAGCTTTCTTT.

The chain couples TRBV18 to TRBJ1-1; D is unclear. CDR1 is KGHSH, CDR2 LQKENI, per germline. The germline V and J ends were trimmed by 3 bases and 7 bases, with 9 bases remaining between them. This CDR3 spans 12 amino acids. The CDR3 DNA reads as TGTGCCAGCTCACCCACCAGTCTTGAAGCTTTCTTT. It translates to CASSPTSLEAFF.

This rearrangement joins TRBV13 to TRBJ2-6; 8 bases agree with TRBD1. Losses at the gene ends were 0 bases for V and 0 bases for J; bases not matched to a gene: 7. This CDR3 spans 19 amino acids. Germline CDR1 and CDR2: PRHDT and FYEKMQ (reference sequence). CDR3 in DNA: TGTGCCAGCAGCTTAGGGACAGGGGCCTTCAACTCTGGGGCCAACGTCCTGACTTTC. It translates to CASSLGTGAFNSGANVLTF.

The rearrangement joins TRBV18 to TRBJ1-5; no clear D gene. Trimming pared 0 bases from V and 1 base from J, leaving 10 bases between. CDR1 is KGHSH and CDR2 is LQKENI in the germline V gene. CDR3 length: 16 residues. The CDR3 nucleotides are TGTGCCAGCTCACCACCGGAGATTTCGAGCAATCAGCCCCAGCATTTT. Translation: CASSPPEISSNQPQHF.

The rearrangement links TRBV18 to TRBJ1-6; 7 bases fit TRBD1. The V gene end was trimmed by 0 bases and the J gene end by 7 bases; junction bases not matched to a gene: 3. Looked up from germline, CDR1 is KGHSH and CDR2 is LQKENI. The CDR3 loop spans 15 amino acids. The CDR3 nucleotides read TGTGCCAGCTCACCACCGACAGGGAGGAATTCACCCCTCCACTTT. Encoded protein: CASSPPTGRNSPLHF.

This sequence joins TRBV9 and TRBJ2-7, with 8 bases that match TRBD2. J lost 4 bases, V lost 0 bases, and 9 bases had no gene match. Germline values: CDR1 SGDLS, CDR2 YYNGEE. The CDR3 consists of 16 residues. CDR3 sequence (DNA): TGTGCCAGCAGCGTAGCCACGGGAGGGGTCGGGTACGAGCAGTACTTC. Translation gives CASSVATGGVGYEQYF.

The chain joins TRBV7-8 to TRBJ1-5; possibly TRBD1 for D (5 bases). CDR1 and CDR2 (germline): SGHVS, FQNEAQ. The V and J ends lost 4 bases and 7 bases respectively, with 17 bases between them. This CDR3 has 15 residues. The CDR3 DNA sequence: TGTGCCAGCAGCTCAAGGGCGGGGGATCACCAGCCCCAGCATTTT. Amino acid sequence: CASSSRAGDHQPQHF.

The genes are TRBV5-1 and TRBJ1-1, with 7 bases aligning to TRBD1. Per germline, CDR1 SGHRS and CDR2 YFSETQ. V dropped 7 bases and J dropped 5; count of bases not matched to a gene: 17. The CDR3 spans 16 residues. The CDR3, as DNA: TGCGCCAGCTACATGCTAGCAGGGGGTGTACAGACTGAAGCTTTCTTT. The encoded protein is CASYMLAGGVQTEAFF.

The chain links TRBV10-3 to TRBJ2-1, with 12 bases matching TRBD2. The CDR3 has 17 residues. The germline V gene has CDR1 ENHRY and CDR2 SYGVKD. With 3 bases clipped from V and 9 bases from J, the junction kept 12 bases outside the gene matches. CDR3 DNA: TGTGCCATCAGTGACGGACTAGCGGGAAGGGTTCGCGCTGAGCAGTTCTTC. As protein: CAISDGLAGRVRAEQFF.

The chain couples TRBV18 to TRBJ2-7; TRBD1 matches 7 bases. The CDR3 is 15 amino acids. CDR1 is KGHSH and CDR2 is LQKENI in the germline V gene. The V segment lost 3 bases and the J segment 0 bases; nucleotides outside the gene matches: 5. CDR3 region: CASSPPTGPSYEQYF. CDR3 sequence (DNA): TGTGCCAGCTCACCCCCGACAGGGCCCTCCTACGAGCAGTACTTC.